A single sample gave rise to the 8 T cell receptor beta chains below, sequenced in a study of T-cell reconstitution after alpha-beta-depleted transplantation in children. The TCRbeta library incorporated unique molecular identifiers. TCRdb ran MiXCR on the PCR reads and lists one entry per CDR3 protein. The data contain under 400,000 distinct CDR3 sequences, around 20% of them seen just once; the ten biggest clones take up approximately 9.9%. The sequencing used PBMCs, mostly from graft donor cells, collected 180 days after TCRalphabeta/CD19-depleted stem cell transplant. The receptors were sampled from a male patient aged 10 to 17 who had a stem cell transplant for acute lymphoblastic leukemia, so the T cells may come from the graft donor.

In DNA form, the CDR3 reads TGTGCCAGCAGTTTACAGTTCACAGATACGCAGTATTTT. Its protein is CASSLQFTDTQYF. V is TRBV12-3 or TRBV12-4 and J is TRBJ2-3; no clear D. V was trimmed by 2 bases and J by 2 bases, leaving 5 bases between them. This CDR3 contains 13 residues.

The chain couples TRBV9 to TRBJ2-3; D might be TRBD1 (5 bases). CDR1 is SGDLS and CDR2 is YYNGEE in the germline V gene. This CDR3 has 15 residues. V lost 2 bases to trimming and J lost 4 bases, with 14 bases between them. This CDR3 reads CASSVLGLSADTQYF. The CDR3 bases are TGTGCCAGCAGCGTCTTGGGGCTGAGCGCAGATACGCAGTATTTT.

The chain uses TRBV12-3 or TRBV12-4 and TRBJ2-5, with D uncertain. The germline V and J ends were trimmed by 3 bases and 2 bases, with 10 bases remaining between them. CDR3 length: 14 amino acids. CDR3 sequence reads: CASSLPSEQETQYF. The CDR3 DNA follows: TGTGCCAGCAGTTTGCCCAGCGAACAAGAGACCCAGTACTTC.

In its sample, this clonotype was seen a few times. The chain recombines TRBV12-3 or TRBV12-4 with TRBJ1-4, with TRBD1 matching over 9 bases. The CDR3 runs to 16 residues. With 5 bases clipped from V and 0 bases from J, the junction kept 4 bases outside the gene matches. This CDR3 reads CASSQGTGSTNEKLFF. In nucleotides, the CDR3 is TGTGCCAGCAGTCAAGGGACAGGGTCAACTAATGAAAAACTGTTTTTT.

This clonotype was recorded a few times. The V and J genes are TRBV12-3 or TRBV12-4 and TRBJ2-7; 8 bases agree with TRBD1. The V segment lost 7 bases and the J segment 3 bases; nucleotides outside the gene matches: 5. The CDR3 has 13 amino acids. The CDR3 region is CASTPTGVYEQYF. The CDR3 coding sequence is TGTGCCAGCACACCGACAGGGGTCTACGAGCAGTACTTC.

This chain connects TRBV20-1 to TRBJ2-5; TRBD2 aligns across 11 bases. This CDR3 region has 14 residues. Trimming took 6 bases from V and 7 from J; bases not matched to a gene: 10. Germline V gene data show CDR1 as DFQATT and CDR2 as SNEGSKA (reference sequence). The CDR3 spells CSAPGGLAGGTQYF. In DNA, the CDR3 is TGCAGTGCCCCGGGGGGGCTAGCGGGAGGGACCCAGTACTTC.

This clonotype turned up a few times. The rearrangement links TRBV24-1 to TRBJ2-1; 13 nucleotides line up with TRBD2. CDR3 length: 18 residues. Germline lookup yields CDR1 KGHDR and CDR2 SFDVKD. Germline trimming cut 4 bases from V and 1 base from J; bases unmatched to any gene: 6. The CDR3 DNA reads as TGTGCCACCAGTGACCGAGGGACTAGCGGGGCTTCCTACAATGAGCAGTTCTTC. The encoded protein is CATSDRGTSGASYNEQFF.

This clonotype was recorded a few times. The chain is built from TRBV4-1 and TRBJ2-4; D gene uncertain. V gave up 2 bases and J gave up 5 bases, with 19 bases separating them. Germline V lookup: CDR1 MGHRA, CDR2 YSYEKL. This CDR3 has 17 amino acids. The CDR3 reads CASSQPARTRLENIQYF. CDR3 sequence (DNA): TGCGCCAGCAGCCAACCCGCCCGGACGCGGCTCGAAAACATTCAGTACTTC.